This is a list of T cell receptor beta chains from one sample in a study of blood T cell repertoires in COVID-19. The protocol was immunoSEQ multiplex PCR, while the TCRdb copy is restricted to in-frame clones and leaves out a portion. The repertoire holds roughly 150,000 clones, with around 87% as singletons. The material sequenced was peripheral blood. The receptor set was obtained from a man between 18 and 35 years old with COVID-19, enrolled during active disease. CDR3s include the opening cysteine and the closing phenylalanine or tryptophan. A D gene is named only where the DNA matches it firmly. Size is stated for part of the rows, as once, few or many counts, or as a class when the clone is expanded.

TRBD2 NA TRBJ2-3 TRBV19 TGTGCCAGTAGTATTCGAGCGGGAGTCAGCACAGATACGCAGTATTTT CASSIRAGVSTDTQYF
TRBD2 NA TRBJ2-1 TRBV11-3 TGTGCCAGCAGCTTCGCGGCGGGAGTGGGCAATGAGCAGTTCTTC CASSFAAGVGNEQFF
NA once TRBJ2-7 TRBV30 TGTGCCTGGAGTACCCTCGACATCTACGAGCAGTACTTC CAWSTLDIYEQYF
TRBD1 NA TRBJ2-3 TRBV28 TGTGCCAGCACCCGATCGACAGGGCTGAGAGATACGCAGTATTTT CASTRSTGLRDTQYF
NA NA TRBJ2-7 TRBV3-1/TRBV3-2 TGTGCCAGCAGCTTACAGGGTTGGAACGAGCAGTACTTC CASSLQGWNEQYF
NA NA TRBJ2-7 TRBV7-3 TGTGCCAGCAGCTTACAGGGGGGAATGGACGAGCAGTACTTC CASSLQGGMDEQYF
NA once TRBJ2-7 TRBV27 TGTGCCAGCAGTAACCAGGGTCCCCAGGGCGAGCAGTACTTC CASSNQGPQGEQYF
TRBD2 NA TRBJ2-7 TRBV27 TGTGCCAGCAGTTTGCTAGCGGGAGGGCCAGTTCTCCACGAGCAGTACTTC CASSLLAGGPVLHEQYF
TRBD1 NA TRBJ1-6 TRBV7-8 TGTGCCAGCAGCCCCTTGGGGACAGGGGCCTCACCCCTCCACTTT CASSPLGTGASPLHF
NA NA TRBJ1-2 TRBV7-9 TGTGCCAGCAGCTGGGGGGAGGATGGCTACACCTTC CASSWGEDGYTF
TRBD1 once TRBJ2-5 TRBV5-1 TGCGCCAGCAGCTGGACAGGGGGCTTCGGAGAGACCCAGTACTTC CASSWTGGFGETQYF
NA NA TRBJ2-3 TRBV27 TGTGCCAGCAGTTTATCTAGCGGCATCACAGATACGCAGTATTTT CASSLSSGITDTQYF
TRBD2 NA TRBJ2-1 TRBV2 TGTGCCAGCAGTACACACAGGAGCGGGACCTCCTACAATGAGCAGTTCTTC CASSTHRSGTSYNEQFF
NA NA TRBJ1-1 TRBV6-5 TGTGCCAGCAGCCCGACAGTCAATACTGAAGCTTTCTTT CASSPTVNTEAFF
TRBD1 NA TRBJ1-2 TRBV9 TGTGCCTCTTACGACAGGGGTAGGGGCTACACCTTC CASYDRGRGYTF
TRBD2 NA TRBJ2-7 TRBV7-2 TGTGCCAGCAGCTTAGTAACTAGCGGGACACCCTACGAGCAGTACTTC CASSLVTSGTPYEQYF
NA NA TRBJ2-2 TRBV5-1 TGCGCCAGCAGCTTGGAGGGGATCGGGGAGCTGTTTTTT CASSLEGIGELFF
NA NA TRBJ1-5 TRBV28 TGTGCCAGCAGTTTGTCCAGGAATCAGCCCCAGCATTTT CASSLSRNQPQHF
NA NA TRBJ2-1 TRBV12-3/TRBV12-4 TGTGCCAGCAGTCACGGAGGTGAGCAGTTCTTC CASSHGGEQFF
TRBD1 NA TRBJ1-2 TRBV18 TGTGCCAGCTCACTCGGACAGGGGGCGGATGGCTACACCTTC CASSLGQGADGYTF
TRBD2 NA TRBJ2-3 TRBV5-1 TGCGCCAGCAGCCCCGCGGGAGGGACAGATACGCAGTATTTT CASSPAGGTDTQYF
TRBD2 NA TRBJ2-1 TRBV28 TGTGCCAGCAGTTTTAGCGGGACATCCTACAATGAGCAGTTCTTC CASSFSGTSYNEQFF
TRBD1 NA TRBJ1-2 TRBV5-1 TGCGCCAGCAGCCTGGGACGGGACAGGGAGGGCTACACCTTC CASSLGRDREGYTF
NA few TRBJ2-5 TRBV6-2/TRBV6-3 TGTGCCAGCAGTTACAGAGAACCCCAAGAGACCCAGTACTTC CASSYREPQETQYF
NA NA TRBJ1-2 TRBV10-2 TGCGCCAGCAGTGAGTGGGGGACAACTAACTATGGCTACACCTTC CASSEWGTTNYGYTF